The rows below give T cell receptor beta chains drawn from one sample of a study of response to subunit inactivated influenza vaccine. MiXCR, run by TCRdb on the RT-PCR reads, gives a single entry per CDR3 protein. Of about half a million distinct CDR3 sequences listed, 6.5% to 8% are singletons. The material was PBMCs from blood, obtained less than 30 months after vaccination. These receptors were collected from a man between 50 and 69 years old who received an inactivated influenza vaccine. Each CDR3 is given with its conserved first and last residue. Each record gives: CDR3 protein, CDR3 DNA, J gene, D gene, clone size, V gene. D genes are given only for firm matches. Clone size appears in some rows only: once, few, many, or a class for an expanded clone.

CDR3aa: CASSGLHTGELFF; CDR3nt: TGTGCCAGCAGTGGGTTACACACCGGGGAGCTGTTTTTT; j_gene: TRBJ2-2; d_gene: NA; abundance: NA; v_gene: TRBV2
CDR3aa: CASSQGTYGYTF; CDR3nt: TGTGCCAGCAGCCAGGGGACCTATGGCTACACCTTC; j_gene: TRBJ1-2; d_gene: NA; abundance: many; v_gene: TRBV7-2
CDR3aa: CASSLAPPGMNTEAFF; CDR3nt: TGTGCCAGCAGCTTAGCCCCCCCAGGCATGAACACTGAAGCTTTCTTT; j_gene: TRBJ1-1; d_gene: NA; abundance: few; v_gene: TRBV7-2
CDR3aa: CASSHLQGASTDTQYF; CDR3nt: TGTGCCAGCAGCCATCTACAGGGGGCCAGCACAGATACGCAGTATTTT; j_gene: TRBJ2-3; d_gene: TRBD1; abundance: NA; v_gene: TRBV7-9
CDR3aa: CASSKRGRKETQYF; CDR3nt: TGTGCCAGCAGCAAAAGGGGACGGAAAGAGACCCAGTACTTC; j_gene: TRBJ2-5; d_gene: NA; abundance: many; v_gene: TRBV21-1
CDR3aa: CASNSLRGDSPDTQYF; CDR3nt: TGCGCCAGCAACTCCCTCCGGGGGGACAGCCCAGATACGCAGTATTTT; j_gene: TRBJ2-3; d_gene: NA; abundance: NA; v_gene: TRBV4-1
CDR3aa: CSAPRTGYEQFF; CDR3nt: TGCAGTGCTCCGAGGACAGGCTATGAGCAGTTCTTC; j_gene: TRBJ2-1; d_gene: TRBD1; abundance: NA; v_gene: TRBV20-1
CDR3aa: CASSQDWGRTEAFF; CDR3nt: TGTGCCAGCAGCCAAGACTGGGGGCGGACTGAAGCTTTCTTT; j_gene: TRBJ1-1; d_gene: NA; abundance: NA; v_gene: TRBV3-1
CDR3aa: CASSLSTPDELYGYTF; CDR3nt: TGCGCCAGCAGCTTGTCGACTCCCGACGAACTATATGGCTACACCTTC; j_gene: TRBJ1-2; d_gene: NA; abundance: NA; v_gene: TRBV5-1
CDR3aa: CASSLGGRTALQETQYF; CDR3nt: TGTGCCAGCAGCTTAGGAGGAAGGACCGCTCTCCAAGAGACCCAGTACTTC; j_gene: TRBJ2-5; d_gene: NA; abundance: NA; v_gene: TRBV11-2
CDR3aa: CASSPPGRPSGNTIYF; CDR3nt: TGTGCCAGCTCACCACCGGGCCGGCCCTCTGGAAACACCATATATTTT; j_gene: TRBJ1-3; d_gene: NA; abundance: few; v_gene: TRBV18
CDR3aa: CSVARGLDQPQHF; CDR3nt: TGCAGCGTCGCCAGGGGTTTAGACCAGCCCCAGCATTTT; j_gene: TRBJ1-5; d_gene: NA; abundance: few; v_gene: TRBV29-1
CDR3aa: CASSLAAGAYEQYF; CDR3nt: TGTGCCAGCAGCTTAGCAGCGGGAGCTTACGAGCAGTACTTC; j_gene: TRBJ2-7; d_gene: TRBD2; abundance: many; v_gene: TRBV6-5
CDR3aa: CASSRGTSGGAWPDTQYF; CDR3nt: TGCGCCAGCAGCCGCGGGACTAGCGGGGGGGCCTGGCCAGATACGCAGTATTTT; j_gene: TRBJ2-3; d_gene: TRBD2; abundance: NA; v_gene: TRBV5-1
CDR3aa: CASSLTAVEQFF; CDR3nt: TGCGCCAGCAGCTTGACGGCCGTTGAGCAGTTCTTC; j_gene: TRBJ2-1; d_gene: NA; abundance: NA; v_gene: TRBV5-1
CDR3aa: CASSSPHLNEQYF; CDR3nt: TGTGCCAGCAGCTCACCCCACCTCAACGAGCAGTACTTC; j_gene: TRBJ2-7; d_gene: NA; abundance: NA; v_gene: TRBV7-8
CDR3aa: CASSLDLETGGDSNEQFF; CDR3nt: TGTGCCAGCAGCTTAGATCTAGAGACAGGGGGAGATAGCAATGAGCAGTTCTTC; j_gene: TRBJ2-1; d_gene: TRBD1; abundance: few; v_gene: TRBV11-2
CDR3aa: CAASGQGLNQPQHF; CDR3nt: TGTGCCGCCAGTGGACAGGGTCTAAATCAGCCCCAGCATTTT; j_gene: TRBJ1-5; d_gene: TRBD1; abundance: NA; v_gene: TRBV24-1
CDR3aa: CSARGTVNTEAFF; CDR3nt: TGCAGTGCTAGAGGGACGGTGAACACTGAAGCTTTCTTT; j_gene: TRBJ1-1; d_gene: NA; abundance: many; v_gene: TRBV20-1
CDR3aa: CASRGLAGGPVHEQFF; CDR3nt: TGCGCCAGCAGGGGACTAGCGGGAGGGCCTGTGCATGAGCAGTTCTTC; j_gene: TRBJ2-1; d_gene: TRBD2; abundance: few; v_gene: TRBV10-2
CDR3aa: CASTGTRETQYF; CDR3nt: TGTGCCAGCACCGGGACTCGGGAGACCCAGTACTTC; j_gene: TRBJ2-5; d_gene: NA; abundance: NA; v_gene: TRBV6-1
CDR3aa: CASSGQDTSYEQYF; CDR3nt: TGTGCCAGCAGTGGGCAGGATACCTCCTACGAGCAGTACTTC; j_gene: TRBJ2-7; d_gene: NA; abundance: NA; v_gene: TRBV2
CDR3aa: CSAYRDSYGYTF; CDR3nt: TGCAGTGCTTACCGGGACAGCTATGGCTACACCTTC; j_gene: TRBJ1-2; d_gene: TRBD1; abundance: few; v_gene: TRBV20-1
CDR3aa: CASSRGYGNTEAFF; CDR3nt: TGCGCCAGCAGCCGAGGATACGGAAATACTGAAGCTTTCTTT; j_gene: TRBJ1-1; d_gene: NA; abundance: many; v_gene: TRBV4-1
CDR3aa: CAISESFEAGGNTQYF; CDR3nt: TGTGCCATCAGTGAGTCCTTTGAGGCGGGGGGTAATACGCAGTATTTT; j_gene: TRBJ2-3; d_gene: TRBD2; abundance: many; v_gene: TRBV10-3
CDR3aa: CASSEVHLTDTQYF; CDR3nt: TGCGCCAGCAGTGAAGTCCATCTGACGGATACGCAGTATTTT; j_gene: TRBJ2-3; d_gene: NA; abundance: many; v_gene: TRBV10-2
CDR3aa: CASSPGLVSYEQYF; CDR3nt: TGTGCCAGCTCCCCCGGACTAGTCTCCTACGAGCAGTACTTC; j_gene: TRBJ2-7; d_gene: TRBD2; abundance: NA; v_gene: TRBV18
CDR3aa: CATSDPTGCQYF; CDR3nt: TGTGCCACCAGTGACCCGACGGGGTGTCAGTACTTC; j_gene: TRBJ2-5; d_gene: NA; abundance: many; v_gene: TRBV24-1
CDR3aa: CASRGDIDQPQHF; CDR3nt: TGCGCCAGCAGGGGGGACATAGATCAGCCCCAGCATTTT; j_gene: TRBJ1-5; d_gene: NA; abundance: few; v_gene: TRBV10-2
CDR3aa: CASSFSRFQVPYEQYF; CDR3nt: TGTGCCAGCAGTTTCAGCAGATTTCAGGTCCCCTACGAGCAGTACTTC; j_gene: TRBJ2-7; d_gene: NA; abundance: few; v_gene: TRBV12-3/TRBV12-4
CDR3aa: CIARDGDDTQYF; CDR3nt: TGCATCGCGAGGGACGGAGACGATACGCAGTATTTT; j_gene: TRBJ2-3; d_gene: NA; abundance: NA; v_gene: TRBV20-1
CDR3aa: CSARGGEQFF; CDR3nt: TGCAGTGCTAGAGGGGGTGAGCAGTTCTTC; j_gene: TRBJ2-1; d_gene: NA; abundance: NA; v_gene: TRBV20-1
CDR3aa: CASSLKTDTGELFF; CDR3nt: TGCGCCAGCAGCTTGAAGACAGATACCGGGGAGCTGTTTTTT; j_gene: TRBJ2-2; d_gene: NA; abundance: NA; v_gene: TRBV5-1
CDR3aa: CASSGGTGRNEQFF; CDR3nt: TGTGCCAGCAGTGGGGGGACAGGGAGGAATGAGCAGTTCTTC; j_gene: TRBJ2-1; d_gene: TRBD1; abundance: NA; v_gene: TRBV6-2/TRBV6-3
CDR3aa: CASSQPDRLTRYEQYF; CDR3nt: TGCGCCAGCAGCCAACCGGACAGACTCACTCGTTACGAGCAGTACTTC; j_gene: TRBJ2-7; d_gene: NA; abundance: few; v_gene: TRBV5-1
CDR3aa: CASSQQGAVYEQYF; CDR3nt: TGTGCCAGCAGCCAACAGGGGGCGGTTTACGAGCAGTACTTC; j_gene: TRBJ2-7; d_gene: TRBD1; abundance: NA; v_gene: TRBV7-9
CDR3aa: CSARKARLAVYNEQFF; CDR3nt: TGCAGTGCTAGAAAAGCTCGCCTAGCGGTTTACAATGAGCAGTTCTTC; j_gene: TRBJ2-1; d_gene: TRBD2; abundance: NA; v_gene: TRBV20-1
CDR3aa: CASSLHGDSRAKNIQYF; CDR3nt: TGTGCCAGCAGCCTACATGGGGACAGTAGGGCCAAAAACATTCAGTACTTC; j_gene: TRBJ2-4; d_gene: TRBD1; abundance: few; v_gene: TRBV12-3/TRBV12-4
CDR3aa: CASSQDPAGATGELFF; CDR3nt: TGCGCCAGCAGCCAAGATCCAGCGGGGGCGACCGGGGAGCTGTTTTTT; j_gene: TRBJ2-2; d_gene: TRBD2; abundance: NA; v_gene: TRBV4-3
CDR3aa: CASSYRRGEGQSNQPQHF; CDR3nt: TGTGCCAGCAGTTACCGCCGGGGAGAGGGCCAGAGCAATCAGCCCCAGCATTTT; j_gene: TRBJ1-5; d_gene: NA; abundance: many; v_gene: TRBV6-2/TRBV6-3
CDR3aa: CASSQATSQETQYF; CDR3nt: TGCGCCAGCAGCCAAGCGACTAGTCAAGAGACCCAGTACTTC; j_gene: TRBJ2-5; d_gene: NA; abundance: NA; v_gene: TRBV4-1
CDR3aa: CSASRDPNSPLHF; CDR3nt: TGCAGTGCTAGCCGGGACCCTAATTCACCCCTCCACTTT; j_gene: TRBJ1-6; d_gene: NA; abundance: NA; v_gene: TRBV20-1
CDR3aa: CASRPCLGTGCLWYF; CDR3nt: TGTGCCAGCCGACCCTGCCTCGGAACAGGGTGCCTATGGTACTTC; j_gene: TRBJ2-4; d_gene: NA; abundance: few; v_gene: TRBV12-3/TRBV12-4
CDR3aa: CASSPHGGPRGTEAFF; CDR3nt: TGTGCCAGCAGCCCACACGGCGGACCACGGGGCACTGAAGCTTTCTTT; j_gene: TRBJ1-1; d_gene: NA; abundance: many; v_gene: TRBV7-8
CDR3aa: CASSIGPSYEQYF; CDR3nt: TGTGCCAGCAGCATTGGGCCAAGCTACGAGCAGTACTTC; j_gene: TRBJ2-7; d_gene: NA; abundance: NA; v_gene: TRBV7-2
CDR3aa: CASSQDWASVYGYTF; CDR3nt: TGCGCCAGCAGCCAAGATTGGGCGTCAGTCTATGGCTACACCTTC; j_gene: TRBJ1-2; d_gene: NA; abundance: NA; v_gene: TRBV4-1
CDR3aa: CASSLGRFYNEQFF; CDR3nt: TGTGCCAGCAGCTTAGGGAGGTTCTACAATGAGCAGTTCTTC; j_gene: TRBJ2-1; d_gene: NA; abundance: NA; v_gene: TRBV7-2
CDR3aa: CASRKQGSGNEKLFF; CDR3nt: TGTGCCAGCAGAAAACAGGGTTCGGGTAATGAAAAACTGTTTTTT; j_gene: TRBJ1-4; d_gene: NA; abundance: NA; v_gene: TRBV6-1
CDR3aa: CASSQDLQGARDGYTF; CDR3nt: TGTGCCAGCAGCCAAGATCTCCAGGGAGCGAGAGATGGCTACACCTTC; j_gene: TRBJ1-2; d_gene: NA; abundance: NA; v_gene: TRBV4-2
CDR3aa: CSAGGTSGRPDTQYF; CDR3nt: TGCAGTGCTGGGGGGACTAGCGGGAGACCAGATACGCAGTATTTT; j_gene: TRBJ2-3; d_gene: TRBD2; abundance: NA; v_gene: TRBV20-1
CDR3aa: CASSLGSGSGGANVLTF; CDR3nt: TGTGCCAGCAGCTTGGGGTCGGGGTCAGGAGGGGCCAACGTCCTGACTTTC; j_gene: TRBJ2-6; d_gene: NA; abundance: few; v_gene: TRBV7-2
CDR3aa: CSVQGQAATNEKLFF; CDR3nt: TGCAGCGTCCAGGGACAGGCTGCAACTAATGAAAAACTGTTTTTT; j_gene: TRBJ1-4; d_gene: TRBD1; abundance: few; v_gene: TRBV29-1
CDR3aa: CASSGSSGVLGTQYF; CDR3nt: TGTGCCAGCAGCGGGTCTAGCGGCGTACTGGGGACCCAGTACTTC; j_gene: TRBJ2-5; d_gene: TRBD2; abundance: NA; v_gene: TRBV9
CDR3aa: CAPPSGGRSLYNEQFF; CDR3nt: TGTGCCCCCCCAAGCGGGGGGAGATCCCTCTACAATGAGCAGTTCTTC; j_gene: TRBJ2-1; d_gene: TRBD2; abundance: NA; v_gene: TRBV3-1
CDR3aa: CAISEPRASRLTQYF; CDR3nt: TGTGCCATCAGTGAGCCAAGGGCTAGCCGGTTGACCCAGTACTTC; j_gene: TRBJ2-5; d_gene: NA; abundance: many; v_gene: TRBV10-3
CDR3aa: CASSLNLGASTDTQYF; CDR3nt: TGTGCCAGCAGCTTAAATCTTGGCGCTAGCACAGATACGCAGTATTTT; j_gene: TRBJ2-3; d_gene: NA; abundance: few; v_gene: TRBV11-2
CDR3aa: CASSFRDTYSPLHF; CDR3nt: TGTGCCAGCAGTTTCCGGGACACGTATTCACCCCTCCACTTT; j_gene: TRBJ1-6; d_gene: NA; abundance: many; v_gene: TRBV27
CDR3aa: CASSSGEVSSGELFF; CDR3nt: TGTGCCAGCAGCTCCGGGGAGGTTAGCTCCGGGGAGCTGTTTTTT; j_gene: TRBJ2-2; d_gene: NA; abundance: NA; v_gene: TRBV7-3